This T cell receptor (beta chain) was retrieved from a study of blood T cells in healthy people across ages. Turning to this clonotype: Its antigen is not known.

Broader study findings: Without sorted subsets, naive and antigen-experienced compartments could not be conclusively compared. The diversity estimates, figures obtained from one million T cells, were considered underestimates.

A second PCR, run for about 7 to 11 cycles, used a sample-barcoded 5' primer plus a J-beta primer mix. MiXCR, run by TCRdb on the 5' RACE reads, gives a single entry per CDR3 protein. This table has roughly 800,000 distinct CDR3 sequences, 58% appearing once. Specimen: blood. The receptor's source is a man aged 30 to 39 in good health.

The CDR3 coding sequence is TGCAGTGTACTAGCGGACGTCGAAGATACGCAGTATTTT. Amino acid sequence: CSVLADVEDTQYF. The chain uses TRBV20-1 and TRBJ2-3, with TRBD2 identical over 8 bases. This CDR3 comprises 13 residues. Germline V gene data show CDR1 as DFQATT and CDR2 as SNEGSKA (reference sequence). Trimming cost V 7 bases and J 5 bases; bases outside gene matches: 8.